This is a list of T cell receptor beta chains from one sample in a study of blood T cell repertoires in COVID-19. The protocol was immunoSEQ multiplex PCR, while the TCRdb copy is restricted to in-frame clones and leaves out a portion. Altogether 150,000 or so clones are present, more than 85% being singletons, with the ten largest covering just under 3%. Sequencing was carried out using peripheral blood. The receptor set was obtained from a man between 60 and 70 years old with active or convalescent COVID-19. CDR3s leave out the opening cysteine and the closing phenylalanine or tryptophan. Not every row has a clone size; where given, it reads once, few, many or a size class.

clone_size: NA; cdr3_length: 13; v_call: TRBV28; cdr3_aa: ASSSSGTAQYGYT
clone_size: NA; cdr3_length: 11; v_call: TRBV29-1; cdr3_aa: SVEAFTYRGAF
clone_size: NA; cdr3_length: 14; v_call: TRBV28; cdr3_aa: ASSPSGTGGYEKLF
clone_size: NA; cdr3_length: 15; v_call: TRBV19; cdr3_aa: ASSIPPDSVVSSPLH
clone_size: NA; cdr3_length: 12; v_call: TRBV7-3; cdr3_aa: ASSSEGWAGELF
clone_size: NA; cdr3_length: 13; v_call: TRBV5-1; cdr3_aa: ASSRGQANTGELF
clone_size: NA; cdr3_length: 12; v_call: TRBV18; cdr3_aa: ASSRLAGEETQY
clone_size: NA; cdr3_length: 13; v_call: TRBV18; cdr3_aa: ASSPGQGRDYEQY
clone_size: NA; cdr3_length: 10; v_call: TRBV6-5; cdr3_aa: ASRTGSEKLF
clone_size: NA; cdr3_length: 12; v_call: TRBV2; cdr3_aa: ASSDKATSYEQY
clone_size: NA; cdr3_length: 11; v_call: TRBV5-4; cdr3_aa: ASSAGQGTPLH
clone_size: NA; cdr3_length: 10; v_call: TRBV10-3; cdr3_aa: AISDLREGYT
clone_size: once; cdr3_length: 11; v_call: TRBV5-6; cdr3_aa: ASSLTRGETQY
clone_size: NA; cdr3_length: 13; v_call: TRBV19; cdr3_aa: ASSTTGQGNQPQH
clone_size: NA; cdr3_length: 12; v_call: TRBV6-5; cdr3_aa: ASRPPGAIGELF